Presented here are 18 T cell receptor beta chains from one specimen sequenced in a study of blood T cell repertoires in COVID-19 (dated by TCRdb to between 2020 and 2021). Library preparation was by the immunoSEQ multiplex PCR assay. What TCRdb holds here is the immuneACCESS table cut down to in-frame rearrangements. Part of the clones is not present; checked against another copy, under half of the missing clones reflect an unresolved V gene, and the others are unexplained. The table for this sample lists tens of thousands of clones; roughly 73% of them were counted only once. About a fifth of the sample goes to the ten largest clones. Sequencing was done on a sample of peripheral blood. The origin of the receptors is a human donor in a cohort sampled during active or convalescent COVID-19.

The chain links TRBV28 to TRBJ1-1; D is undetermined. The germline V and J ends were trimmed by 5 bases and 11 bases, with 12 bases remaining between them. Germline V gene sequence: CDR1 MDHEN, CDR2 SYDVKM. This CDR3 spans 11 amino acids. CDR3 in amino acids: CASSVTYQAFF. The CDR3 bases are TGTGCCAGCAGTGTTACGTACCAGGCTTTCTTT.

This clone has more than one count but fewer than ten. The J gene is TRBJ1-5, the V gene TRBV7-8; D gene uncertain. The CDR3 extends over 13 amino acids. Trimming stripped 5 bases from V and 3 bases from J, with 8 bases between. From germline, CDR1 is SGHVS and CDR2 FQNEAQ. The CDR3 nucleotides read TGTGCCAGCAGCCGAACAGTCAATCAGCCCCAGCATTTT. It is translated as CASSRTVNQPQHF. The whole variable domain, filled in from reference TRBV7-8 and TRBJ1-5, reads GAGVSQSPRYKVAKRGQDVALRCDPISGHVSLFWYQQALGQGPEFLTYFQNEAQLDKSGLPSDRFFAERPEGSVSTLKIQRTQQEDSAVYLCASSRTVNQPQHFGDGTRLSIL.

In DNA form, the CDR3 reads TGTGCCAGTAGTAGTTATAGTGTGGGACAACCCCAGCATTTT. Residues: CASSSYSVGQPQHF. The gene calls are TRBV19 and TRBJ1-5; TRBD1 is a possible D gene (6 bases). CDR3 size: 14 residues. Germline loops: CDR1 LNHDA, CDR2 SQIVND (reference sequence). V lost 4 bases to trimming and J lost 10 bases, with 17 bases between them.

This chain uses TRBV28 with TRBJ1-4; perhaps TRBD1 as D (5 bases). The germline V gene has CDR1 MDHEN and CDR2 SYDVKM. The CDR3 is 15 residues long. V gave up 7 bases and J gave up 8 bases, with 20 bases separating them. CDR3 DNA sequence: TGTGCCAGCATCCTAGCGGGGGTGAATGAGGAAAAACTGTTTTTT. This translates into CASILAGVNEEKLFF.

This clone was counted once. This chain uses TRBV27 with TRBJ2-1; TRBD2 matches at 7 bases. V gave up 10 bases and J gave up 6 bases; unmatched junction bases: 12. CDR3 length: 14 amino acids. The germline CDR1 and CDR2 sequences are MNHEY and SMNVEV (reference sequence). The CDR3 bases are TGTGCCACCTCCACTGGGGGGGACTGCAATGAGCAGTTCTTC. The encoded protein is CATSTGGDCNEQFF.

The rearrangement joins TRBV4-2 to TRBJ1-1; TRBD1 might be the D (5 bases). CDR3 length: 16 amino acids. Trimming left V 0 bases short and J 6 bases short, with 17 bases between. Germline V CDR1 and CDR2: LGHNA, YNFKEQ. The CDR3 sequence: CASSQDLTGLTSEAFF. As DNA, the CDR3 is TGTGCCAGCAGCCAAGACCTAACGGGACTGACCTCTGAAGCTTTCTTT.

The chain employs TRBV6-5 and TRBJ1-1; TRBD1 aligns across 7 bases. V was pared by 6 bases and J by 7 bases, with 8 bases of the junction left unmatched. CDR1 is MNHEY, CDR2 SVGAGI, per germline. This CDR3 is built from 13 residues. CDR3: CASRRTGEFEAFF. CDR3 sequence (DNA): TGTGCCAGCAGACGGACAGGAGAATTTGAAGCTTTCTTT.

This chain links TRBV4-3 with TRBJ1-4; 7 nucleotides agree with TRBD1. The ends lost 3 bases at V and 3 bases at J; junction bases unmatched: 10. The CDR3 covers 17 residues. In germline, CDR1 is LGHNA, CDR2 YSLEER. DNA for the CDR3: TGCGCCAGCAGCCACTGGGCTAAGACAGGGTCTAATGAAAAACTGTTTTTT. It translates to CASSHWAKTGSNEKLFF.

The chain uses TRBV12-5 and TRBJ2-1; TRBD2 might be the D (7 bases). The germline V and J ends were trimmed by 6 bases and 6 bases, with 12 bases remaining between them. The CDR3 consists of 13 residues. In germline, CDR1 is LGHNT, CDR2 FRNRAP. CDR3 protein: CASGRGRRNEQFF. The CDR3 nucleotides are TGTGCTAGTGGGCGGGGGCGTCGCAATGAGCAGTTCTTC.

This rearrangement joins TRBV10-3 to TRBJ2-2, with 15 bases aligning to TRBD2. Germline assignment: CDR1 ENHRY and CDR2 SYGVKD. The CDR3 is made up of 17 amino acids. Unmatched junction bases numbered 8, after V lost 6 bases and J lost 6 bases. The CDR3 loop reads CAIRTGLAGGLSGELFF. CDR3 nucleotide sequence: TGTGCCATCAGGACGGGACTAGCGGGAGGTCTATCCGGGGAGCTGTTTTTT.

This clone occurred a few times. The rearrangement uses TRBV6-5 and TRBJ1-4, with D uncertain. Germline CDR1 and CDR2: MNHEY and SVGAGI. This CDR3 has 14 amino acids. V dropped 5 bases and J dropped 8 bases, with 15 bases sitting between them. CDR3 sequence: CASSLGRYWEKLFF. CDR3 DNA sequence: TGTGCCAGCAGTCTCGGGAGGTATTGGGAAAAACTGTTTTTT.

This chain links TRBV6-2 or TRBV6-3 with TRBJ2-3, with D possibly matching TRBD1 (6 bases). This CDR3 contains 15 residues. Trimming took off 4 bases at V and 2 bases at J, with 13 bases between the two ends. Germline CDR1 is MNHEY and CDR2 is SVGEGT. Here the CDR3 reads CASSWARGYTDTQYF. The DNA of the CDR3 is TGTGCCAGCAGTTGGGCTAGGGGGTACACAGATACGCAGTATTTT.

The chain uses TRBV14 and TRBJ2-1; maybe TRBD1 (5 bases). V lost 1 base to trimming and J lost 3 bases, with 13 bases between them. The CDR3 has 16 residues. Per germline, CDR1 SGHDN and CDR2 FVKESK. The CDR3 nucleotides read TGTGCCAGCAGCCAAGTCAGACAGCCCTACTACAATGAGCAGTTCTTC. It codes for CASSQVRQPYYNEQFF.

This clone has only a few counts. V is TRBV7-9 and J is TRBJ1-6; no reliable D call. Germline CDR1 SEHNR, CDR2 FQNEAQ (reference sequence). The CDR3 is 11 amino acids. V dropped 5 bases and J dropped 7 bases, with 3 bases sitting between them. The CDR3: CASSLNSPLHF. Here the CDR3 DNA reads TGTGCCAGCAGCCTAAATTCACCCCTCCACTTT.

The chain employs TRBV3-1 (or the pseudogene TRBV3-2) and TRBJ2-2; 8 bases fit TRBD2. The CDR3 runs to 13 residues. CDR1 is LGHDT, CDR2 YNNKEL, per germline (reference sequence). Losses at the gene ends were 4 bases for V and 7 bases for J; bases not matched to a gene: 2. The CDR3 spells CASSPGGLGELFF. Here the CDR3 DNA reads TGTGCCAGCAGCCCGGGGGGGCTCGGGGAGCTGTTTTTT.

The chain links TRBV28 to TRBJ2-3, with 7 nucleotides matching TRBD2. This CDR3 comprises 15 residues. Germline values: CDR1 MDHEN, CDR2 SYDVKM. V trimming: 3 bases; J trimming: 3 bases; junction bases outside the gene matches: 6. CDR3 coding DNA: TGTGCCAGCAGTTTGAGTAGCGGGTATACAGATACGCAGTATTTT. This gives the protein CASSLSSGYTDTQYF.

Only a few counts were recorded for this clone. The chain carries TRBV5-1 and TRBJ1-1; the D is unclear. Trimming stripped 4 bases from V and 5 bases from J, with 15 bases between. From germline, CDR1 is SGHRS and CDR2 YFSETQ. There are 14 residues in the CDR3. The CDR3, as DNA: TGCGCCAGCAGCCTCCGGGTCTTTAGGACTGAAGCTTTCTTT. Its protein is CASSLRVFRTEAFF.

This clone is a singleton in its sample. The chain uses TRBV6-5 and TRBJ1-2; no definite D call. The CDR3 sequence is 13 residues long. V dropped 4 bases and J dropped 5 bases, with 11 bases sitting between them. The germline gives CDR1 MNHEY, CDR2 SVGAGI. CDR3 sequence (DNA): TGTGCCAGCAGTTCCAGGACTGTATATGGCTACACCTTC. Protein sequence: CASSSRTVYGYTF.